The rows below give T cell receptor beta chains drawn from one sample of a study of OX40 agonist ivuxolimab in advanced cancers. Generated by immunoSEQ multiplex PCR, the TCRdb table keeps only in-frame clones and is missing some. The profile shows tens of thousands of clones, around 84% of them singletons. Sequencing was performed on CD4+ or CD8+ T cells sorted from blood, taken in a trial of the OX40 agonist ivuxolimab. The receptors originated from an adult with an advanced solid tumor such as melanoma, head and neck, liver or kidney cancer. The CDR3 runs from the conserved cysteine through the conserved F or W. The order of the fields is J gene, V gene, CDR3 protein.

j_gene: TRBJ2-1
v_gene: TRBV11-3
CDR3aa: CASSALIGFGSYNEQFF

j_gene: TRBJ2-5
v_gene: TRBV2
CDR3aa: CASSAALAGPQETQYF

j_gene: TRBJ1-2
v_gene: TRBV6-5
CDR3aa: CASTSAEWEGYTF

j_gene: TRBJ1-2
v_gene: TRBV9
CDR3aa: CASSVDGSYGYTF

j_gene: TRBJ2-2
v_gene: TRBV4-2
CDR3aa: CASSQTGLAGPNTGELFF

j_gene: TRBJ2-2
v_gene: TRBV7-6
CDR3aa: CASSLLGTSENTGELFF

j_gene: TRBJ1-2
v_gene: TRBV6-6
CDR3aa: CASSYPGGYGYTF

j_gene: TRBJ1-5
v_gene: TRBV28
CDR3aa: CASTLNLSNQPQHF

j_gene: TRBJ2-7
v_gene: TRBV10-3
CDR3aa: CAISGLAGGNEQYF

j_gene: TRBJ2-5
v_gene: TRBV11-3
CDR3aa: CASSTGGGETQYF

j_gene: TRBJ1-1
v_gene: TRBV28
CDR3aa: CASSFYRGLNTEAFF

j_gene: TRBJ2-7
v_gene: TRBV5-6
CDR3aa: CASSLGHFYEQYF

j_gene: TRBJ1-1
v_gene: TRBV13
CDR3aa: CASKVGNTEAFF

j_gene: TRBJ1-1
v_gene: TRBV2
CDR3aa: CASSERGREMNTEAFF

j_gene: TRBJ1-1
v_gene: TRBV7-8
CDR3aa: CASSLVLPNTEAFF

j_gene: TRBJ2-7
v_gene: TRBV6-5
CDR3aa: CASRTENSYEQYF

j_gene: TRBJ2-7
v_gene: TRBV6-6
CDR3aa: CASSTPGQGAHEQYF

j_gene: TRBJ1-6
v_gene: TRBV7-6
CDR3aa: CASSLYPTRSSYNSPLHF

j_gene: TRBJ1-1
v_gene: TRBV19
CDR3aa: CASWNRGHAEAFF

j_gene: TRBJ1-3
v_gene: TRBV7-7
CDR3aa: CASSPGGNENTIYF

j_gene: TRBJ1-2
v_gene: TRBV5-6
CDR3aa: CASSLTRGYTF

j_gene: TRBJ2-2
v_gene: TRBV14
CDR3aa: CASSQDSSGNTGELFF

j_gene: TRBJ2-2
v_gene: TRBV6-5
CDR3aa: CASSYSTSGGTGELFF